The entry that follows covers one T cell receptor (beta chain) sequence. Antigen specificity is unknown. The sample originates from a study of cytomegalovirus exposure and HLA in healthy donors. Study results and limitations: Immune exposure was documented only through CMV serostatus.

CDR1 LGHNA and CDR2 YNFKEQ come from the germline V gene. Trimming at V came to 0 bases and at J to 7 bases, leaving 8 bases not matched to a gene. There are 15 residues in the CDR3. Use of 60 Vbeta and 13 Jbeta primers characterized the PCR. Data came from immunoSEQ multiplex PCR; TCRdb stores just in-frame clones and leaves some out. The sample includes 120,000 to 150,000 clones, more than 55% of them seen just once. The V gene is TRBV4-2, the J gene TRBJ2-7, with 8 bases lining up with TRBD2. This receptor was obtained from a woman aged 55-70 years in good health and CMV-seronegative. Sequencing used PBMCs. As DNA, the CDR3 is TGTGCCAGCAGCCAAGACGGAGCGGGAGAGAGGGAGCAGTACTTC. Protein product: CASSQDGAGEREQYF.